These 9 T cell receptor beta chains originate from one sample sequenced in a study of blood T cell repertoires in COVID-19. Method: immunoSEQ multiplex PCR; TCRdb's copy keeps in-frame clones and lacks some. The table lists about 330,000 clones, 80% to 90% of them singletons, with around 5% in the top ten. The specimen sequenced was PBMCs or T cells enriched from blood (not recorded which). These receptors were obtained from a man under 40 who had recovered from COVID-19.

The rearrangement links TRBV5-1 to TRBJ1-1; 8 nucleotides align to TRBD1. The germline V gene has CDR1 SGHRS and CDR2 YFSETQ. V was clipped by 1 base and J by 0 bases; unmatched bases: 5. The CDR3 has 16 residues. CDR3 nucleotide sequence: TGCGCCAGCAGCTTGTTGACAGGGGAGCTGAACACTGAAGCTTTCTTT. Its translation is CASSLLTGELNTEAFF.

The V and J genes are TRBV4-2 and TRBJ2-2; 10 bases match TRBD1. The CDR3 is made up of 16 amino acids. From germline, CDR1 is LGHNA and CDR2 YNFKEQ. The V gene end was trimmed by 1 base and the J gene end by 6 bases; junction bases not matched to a gene: 5. The CDR3 DNA sequence: TGTGCCAGCAGCCAAGCAGTGGGACAGGGGTCCGGGGAGCTGTTTTTT. It encodes CASSQAVGQGSGELFF.

The gene calls are TRBV12-3 or TRBV12-4 and TRBJ2-2, with no clear D. V was clipped by 5 bases and J by 1 base, with 5 bases between them. The CDR3 is made up of 13 amino acids. The CDR3 nucleotides are TGTGCCAGCAGTCCTTTGAACACCGGGGAGCTGTTTTTT. Amino acids: CASSPLNTGELFF.

This clone was observed a handful of times. V is TRBV18 and J is TRBJ1-2, with a weak D call TRBD1 (6 bases). This CDR3 is 14 amino acids long. Per germline, CDR1 KGHSH and CDR2 LQKENI. The germline V and J ends were trimmed by 6 bases and 3 bases, with 14 bases remaining between them. CDR3 protein: CASSNRASDYGYTF. Here the CDR3 DNA reads TGTGCCAGCTCGAACAGGGCTTCAGACTATGGCTACACCTTC. Full variable domain (remainder filled in from reference TRBV18 and TRBJ1-2): NAGVMQNPRHLVRRRGQEARLRCSPMKGHSHVYWYRQLPEEGLKFMVYLQKENIIDESGMPKERFSAEFPKEGPSILRIQQVVRGDSAAYFCASSNRASDYGYTFGSGTRLTVV.

This clone was detected a few times. The rearrangement links TRBV6-1 to TRBJ1-4; 8 bases agree with TRBD1. The CDR3 extends over 15 amino acids. The J segment lost 7 bases and the V segment lost 0 bases, leaving 4 bases of the junction unmatched. The germline gives CDR1 MNHNS, CDR2 SASEGT. The CDR3 nucleotides are TGTGCCAGCAGTGAAGCGACAGGGGATAGTGAAAAACTGTTTTTT. Its translation: CASSEATGDSEKLFF.

CDR3 in DNA: TGTGCCAGCAGTGACCCCAGATTTAACTATGGCTACACCTTC. Its protein product is CASSDPRFNYGYTF. The chain couples TRBV2 to TRBJ1-2, with D hard to call. V gave up 3 bases and J gave up 1 base, with 9 bases separating them. CDR1 and CDR2 (germline): SNHLY, FYNNEI. The CDR3 extends over 14 amino acids.

This clone was seen once. The genes are TRBV7-9 and TRBJ2-5; tentatively, D is TRBD2 (6 bases). Germline V gene lookup returns CDR1 SEHNR and CDR2 FQNEAQ (reference sequence). Trimming removed 2 bases at V and 1 base at J, with 11 bases between. This CDR3 comprises 15 residues. CDR3 DNA sequence: TGTGCCAGCAGCTTAACCCCGACTAGCCAAGAGACCCAGTACTTC. Protein sequence: CASSLTPTSQETQYF.

The V call is TRBV9, the J call TRBJ1-3, with TRBD1 matching 8 bases. This CDR3 region has 17 residues. Losses at the gene ends were 0 bases for V and 2 bases for J; bases not matched to a gene: 7. Germline CDR1 reads SGDLS; CDR2 reads YYNGEE. The DNA for the CDR3 is TGTGCCAGCAGCGTAGGTGCGACAGGGGTAGCTGGAAACACCATATATTTT. Translating it yields CASSVGATGVAGNTIYF.

The V and J genes are TRBV5-5 and TRBJ1-1; 7 nucleotides match TRBD1. The J segment lost 1 base and the V segment lost 3 bases, leaving 6 bases of the junction unmatched. In germline, CDR1 is SGHKS, CDR2 YYEKEE (reference sequence). This CDR3 comprises 15 residues. Here the CDR3 reads CASSSTRTGNTEAFF. The CDR3 DNA sequence: TGTGCCAGCAGCTCGACCCGGACAGGGAACACTGAAGCTTTCTTT.